The sequence of this T cell receptor (beta chain) was determined in a study of blood T cell repertoires in COVID-19. Cohort assignment relied on participant-reported clinical history. Original methodology: Scientists estimated how many nucleated cells there were by amplifying reference gene primers. Produced via immunoSEQ multiplex PCR; TCRdb's table is partial and in-frame only. V, J and clone size are those of that table, while D and trimming were read from the DNA. Among over 350,000 clones listed, nearly 90% were seen once. Material: PBMCs or T cells enriched from blood (not recorded which). This clonotype was obtained from a woman under 30 with acute COVID-19.

This CDR3 is CASSQGTGGAEAFF. In DNA, the CDR3 is TGTGCCAGCAGCCAAGGGACAGGGGGCGCGGAAGCTTTCTTT. The rearrangement links TRBV3-1 (or the pseudogene TRBV3-2) to TRBJ1-1; 11 bases line up with TRBD1. The ends lost 1 base at V and 8 bases at J; junction bases unmatched: 3. Germline V gene lookup returns CDR1 LGHDT and CDR2 YNNKEL (reference sequence). The CDR3 covers 14 residues.